This T cell receptor (beta chain) was sequenced for a study of OX40 agonist ivuxolimab in advanced cancers. Using immunoSEQ multiplex PCR, the repertoire was profiled, and TCRdb retains in-frame clones only, with some absent. The data show 20,000 to 30,000 clones, around two thirds seen once. The V gene's germline CDR1 is MDHEN and CDR2 SYDVKM. This CDR3 region has 14 residues. Sampled blood was obtained at baseline, cycle 4 day 1, and cycle 7 day 1. The specimen was CD4+ or CD8+ T cells sorted from blood, collected in a trial of the OX40 agonist ivuxolimab. The source of this sequence is an adult with an advanced solid tumor such as melanoma, head and neck, liver or kidney cancer. The chain couples TRBV28 to TRBJ2-5; 9 bases match TRBD1. The J call may be mistaken, given a closer DNA end match to TRBJ2-7. This CDR3 is CASSFPRTGDEQYF. DNA of the CDR3: TGTGCCAGCAGTTTCCCAAGGACAGGGGACGAGCAGTACTTC.